This TCR beta chain was recovered during a study of CD8 T cells in Susac syndrome (dated by TCRdb to between 2017 and 2020). As for the study more broadly: Whether CD8+ T cell activation and differentiation in Susac syndrome was antigen driven was tested using repertoire sequencing. CD8+ T cell repertoire clonality was compared between approximately 12 healthy donors, roughly 14 Susac syndrome patients and around 15 multiple sclerosis patients.

Points the paper makes about the study in general: The number of individuals in the TCR sequencing and HLA analysis was recognized as being relatively small.

V drops 3 bases and J drops 3 bases, leaving 11 bases in between. Reading from cysteine to phenylalanine, the CDR3 counts 14 amino acids. The read is trimmed to its CDR3 DNA, 42 bases read in frame from base 1. RNA was extracted using the RNeasy kit, and roughly 0.5 to 1 microgram was reverse transcribed with random hexamers. The immunoSEQ multiplex PCR assay, which covers 54 Vbeta and 13 Jbeta segments, was used to amplify TCR beta CDR3 regions. PCR amplification bias was corrected by using a synthetic template baseline for primer optimization and computational correction. Turning to the authors' computational methods: Reads were assigned to V, D and J genes according to IMGT and analyzed in immunoSEQ Analyzer, with only productive sequences retained. Clonality was computed as one minus Shannon entropy normalized by log2 of the number of productive unique sequences. Public and private clones were assessed among the 100 most prevalent clones of each patient and control. A clone was defined as Susac-specific if it was absent from the healthy and MS cohorts, from more than 850 published viral clones and from other ImmuneACCESS disease sequences. TCRdb passed the public sequencing reads through fastp at Q25 and MiXCR, retaining productive beta sequences. A single entry per CDR3 protein holds the most common genes and DNA from its merged rows. The V and J calls, along with clone size, are taken from TCRdb and not from the paper's own processing. This sample is represented by tens of thousands of distinct CDR3 sequences; 90% to 95% of them were singletons. Of the sample, almost 0.55% is held by the ten largest clones.

In regard to this clonotype: Its antigen remains undetermined. No much larger clone is present one base from it, and per-base qualities are unavailable.

Peripheral blood CD8+ and CD4+ T cells from healthy donors, Susac syndrome patients and multiple sclerosis patients were profiled by high-throughput TCR beta sequencing. The healthy donors served as controls matched for age and sex. Bulk CD8+ and CD4+ T cells were purified by magnetic negative isolation, whereas CD8+ TEMRA cells were enriched by FACS. Blood was collected in EDTA tubes and processed within 24 hours, with PBMCs isolated through density gradient centrifugation. PBMCs intended for TCR sequencing were cryopreserved in liquid nitrogen and were subsequently thawed in a 37 degrees C water bath. The sorted or isolated CD4+, CD8+ and CD8+ TEMRA cells had a purity of 90% or higher.

This TCR came from a human donor in good health. Material for sequencing was CD8+ T cells from PBMCs. Recombination connected TRBV12-3 or TRBV12-4 to TRBJ1-1; tentative D gene TRBD1, with 5 bases matching. The DNA reads TGTGCCAGCAGTTTTGGGCCAGGGTACACTGAAGCTTTCTTT. It specifies CASSFGPGYTEAFF.